The 14 T cell receptor beta chains listed next were all sequenced from one sample in a study of radiotherapy plus CTLA-4 blockade in lung cancer. Repertoires were generated with immunoSEQ multiplex PCR, while TCRdb's copy carries only in-frame clones and drops some. The sample holds some 23,000 clones, 65% to 85% seen once. Sequences were derived from peripheral blood, sampled from a patient treated with radiotherapy plus ipilimumab. Every receptor here comes from a human donor with non-small cell lung cancer who had stable disease on radiotherapy plus ipilimumab.

The chain carries TRBV4-1 and TRBJ1-1; TRBD1 might be the D (5 bases). The length of the CDR3 is 14 residues. V gave up 4 bases and J gave up 3 bases, with 12 bases separating them. Germline V lookup: CDR1 MGHRA, CDR2 YSYEKL. The CDR3 loop is CASSRREGDTEAFF. The CDR3 nucleotides read TGCGCCAGCAGCCGCCGCGAAGGGGACACTGAAGCTTTCTTT.

The chain joins TRBV6-1 to TRBJ1-1; TRBD1 aligns across 8 bases. The length of the CDR3 is 13 residues. Germline V gives CDR1 MNHNS, CDR2 SASEGT. The ends lost 6 bases at V and 4 bases at J; junction bases unmatched: 4. CDR3 sequence: CASRDRDGTEAFF. The CDR3, as DNA: TGTGCCAGCAGGGACAGGGATGGCACTGAAGCTTTCTTT.

This clone showed up just a few times. The chain is built from TRBV2 and TRBJ1-4, with 7 bases that match TRBD1. The J segment lost 9 bases and the V segment lost 5 bases, leaving 6 bases of the junction unmatched. The CDR3 is 13 residues long. Germline values: CDR1 SNHLY, CDR2 FYNNEI. The CDR3 sequence: CASSSTGQKKLFF. The CDR3, as DNA: TGTGCCAGCAGTTCGACAGGGCAGAAAAAACTGTTTTTT.

J is TRBJ1-5 and V is TRBV7-2; D is possibly TRBD1 (5 bases). Germline loops: CDR1 SGHTA, CDR2 FQGNSA. This CDR3 has 15 amino acids. The V and J ends lost 7 bases and 2 bases respectively, with 15 bases between them. CDR3 DNA: TGTGCCAGCACTCCCGGGGGGATGGGCAATCAGCCCCAGCATTTT. Protein sequence: CASTPGGMGNQPQHF.

This clone was seen a single time. The chain uses TRBV30 and TRBJ2-2, with 10 bases matching TRBD2. The CDR3 is made up of 16 amino acids. Germline V gene sequence: CDR1 GTSNPN, CDR2 SVGIG (reference sequence). With 6 bases clipped from V and 5 bases from J, the junction kept 12 bases outside the gene matches. The CDR3 here is CACLISGRRGTGELFF. The CDR3 nucleotides read TGTGCCTGCCTTATTAGCGGGAGGAGGGGGACCGGGGAGCTGTTTTTT.

The gene calls are TRBV13 and TRBJ2-3; a weak D match, TRBD1 (6 bases). The V gene's germline CDR1 is PRHDT and CDR2 FYEKMQ (reference sequence). Trimming took 4 bases from V and 3 from J, leaving 14 bases between them. This CDR3 region has 15 residues. This CDR3 reads CASSSYRVETDTQYF. CDR3 bases: TGTGCCAGCAGCTCATACAGGGTTGAGACAGATACGCAGTATTTT. Variable domain in full (rest from reference TRBV13 and TRBJ2-3): AAGVIQSPRHLIKEKRETATLKCYPIPRHDTVYWYQQGPGQDPQFLISFYEKMQSDKGSIPDRFSAQQFSDYHSELNMSSLELGDSALYFCASSSYRVETDTQYFGPGTRLTVL.

This clone was seen once. J is TRBJ2-7 and V is TRBV25-1; 7 positions match TRBD1. This CDR3 region has 14 residues. V trimming: 6 bases; J trimming: 1 base; junction bases outside the gene matches: 6. CDR1 and CDR2 from the germline V gene are MGHDK and SYGVNS. CDR3 sequence (DNA): TGTGCCAGCAGAAATTCAGGGGGTTCCTACGAGCAGTACTTC. Its protein is CASRNSGGSYEQYF.

The chain recombines TRBV28 with TRBJ1-1, with D possibly being TRBD1 (5 bases). The CDR3 spans 14 residues. Germline CDR1 MDHEN, CDR2 SYDVKM. V dropped 5 bases and J dropped 7 bases, with 17 bases sitting between them. CDR3 residues: CASSPGGANYEAFF. As DNA, the CDR3 is TGTGCCAGCAGTCCCGGCGGGGCAAATTATGAAGCTTTCTTT.

This sequence joins TRBV14 and TRBJ2-4; no reliable D call. V lost 0 bases, J lost 0 bases, and 9 bases lay in between. CDR1 is SGHDN and CDR2 is FVKESK in the germline V gene. This CDR3 is 16 amino acids long. CDR3 amino acids: CASSQEVGGAKNIQYF. In DNA form, the CDR3 reads TGTGCCAGCAGCCAAGAAGTAGGCGGAGCCAAAAACATTCAGTACTTC.

As for this clone: A read error may account for a junction end that differs from germline. V usage is TRBV5-6 and J usage is TRBJ2-7; D may be TRBD2 (6 bases). The V gene's germline CDR1 is SGHDT and CDR2 YYEEEE. The CDR3 consists of 11 residues. CDR3 residues: CASSRVGGRVF. CDR3 DNA sequence: TGTGCCAGCAGCCGGGTGGGGGGACGGGTCTTC.

This chain joins TRBV7-8 and TRBJ2-7; D gene unclear. The CDR3 has 12 residues. Germline V lookup: CDR1 SGHVS, CDR2 FQNEAQ. Trimming removed 1 base from V and 3 bases from J, with 4 bases in between. The CDR3 region is CASSLVGYEQYF. For the CDR3, the DNA is TGTGCCAGCAGCTTAGTAGGCTACGAGCAGTACTTC. Full variable domain (remainder filled in from reference TRBV7-8 and TRBJ2-7): GAGVSQSPRYKVAKRGQDVALRCDPISGHVSLFWYQQALGQGPEFLTYFQNEAQLDKSGLPSDRFFAERPEGSVSTLKIQRTQQEDSAVYLCASSLVGYEQYFGPGTRLTVT.

Note on this clone: The sample carries other DNA sequences with the same CDR3. The genes are TRBV4-2 and TRBJ2-7, with D unclear. Between the trimmed V and J ends, which lost 4 bases and 0 bases, there was a span of 16 bases. Germline CDR1 LGHNA, CDR2 YNFKEQ. The CDR3 covers 16 residues. Here the CDR3 DNA reads TGTGCCAGCAGCCGGACCGACATCCAGAGCTCCTACGAGCAGTACTTC. It codes for CASSRTDIQSSYEQYF.

V is TRBV12-5 and J is TRBJ2-3; D is unresolved. Germline CDR1 and CDR2: LGHNT and FRNRAP. The CDR3 is 12 amino acids. V was pared by 5 bases and J by 8 bases, with 11 bases between. The CDR3 reads CASGVEVGTQYF. CDR3 nucleotides: TGTGCTAGTGGTGTAGAAGTAGGTACGCAGTATTTT.

The chain links TRBV2 to TRBJ2-1, with D tentatively TRBD2 (5 bases). CDR1 and CDR2 (germline): SNHLY, FYNNEI. CDR3 length: 17 amino acids. The V gene lost 4 bases and the J gene lost 3 bases, with 19 bases spanning the gap. CDR3 in DNA: TGTGCCAGCAGTGGAGGGTTAGGAGCGGAGCTCTACAATGAGCAGTTCTTC. This codes for CASSGGLGAELYNEQFF.